This T cell receptor (beta chain) was found in a study of cytomegalovirus exposure and HLA in healthy donors. In the PCR, 60 Vbeta and 13 Jbeta primers were used. Sequencing used immunoSEQ multiplex PCR; TCRdb keeps in-frame clones, though not all of them. The sample contains 90,000 or so clones, roughly four fifths of which appear only once. V lost 5 bases to trimming and J lost 8 bases, with 9 bases between them. CDR1 is LNHDA, CDR2 SQIVND, per germline (reference sequence). There are 12 residues in the CDR3. This clone has just one count. The sequenced sample consisted of PBMCs. This TCR was sampled from a man aged 30 to 39 in good health and CMV-seropositive. The rearrangement uses TRBV19 and TRBJ1-4; no clear D. CDR3 nucleotide sequence: TGTGCCAGTAGTTTCAGAAGAGAAAAACTGTTTTTT. As protein: CASSFRREKLFF.